This T cell receptor (beta chain) was identified during a study of neurological immune-mediated disorders (dated by TCRdb to 2018 to 2020). Concerning the study at large: Of the roughly 34 multiple sclerosis patients, about 31 had relapsing-remitting MS and 3 had secondary progressive MS. Peripheral blood TCR-beta repertoires from patients with HTLV-I-associated myelopathy (HAM/TSP), patients with multiple sclerosis, and healthy controls were compared in the study using UMI-based sequencing. Longitudinal samples, technical triplicates and paired sorted CD4+ and CD8+ T-cell subsets, alongside PBMC samples, were included among the approximately 110 TCR-beta libraries. Of the 68 subjects in the cohort, about 14 were HAM/TSP patients, around 35 were multiple sclerosis patients, and around 20 were healthy controls.

cDNA was synthesized by template-switch 5'RACE using a primer with a 10-nucleotide random unique molecular identifier that tagged each TCR transcript. Over 190 million TCR-beta sequences, covering 15-18 subjects, were produced in each sequencing run. The RNeasy kit was used to extract total RNA. TCR-beta VDJ regions were amplified with primers for the TCR constant region and the 5'RACE anchor, using the KAPA Real-time Library Amplification kit. A first PCR added sample indexes and Illumina adaptors, after which a second PCR increased the library yield. After purification with Ampure beads, the TCR product of roughly 650 bp was size-selected on a 2% E-gel SizeSelection system. Library quality was checked on a Bioanalyzer, concentration was measured with Qubit, and libraries were quantified with the Kapa Library Quantification kit before pooling. An Illumina HiSeq 2500 sequenced the libraries paired-end 2 x 150 bp. To increase sequence diversity, 25-30% phiX was spiked into each library pool. In the original analysis: Quality-filtered reads were processed with the UMI-based MiGEC pipeline, which removed over 75% of raw TCR sequences during error correction. IMGT germline references were used for aligning VDJ genes, and each clonotype was defined as a unique CDR3 amino acid sequence together with its V-J genes. Clonal expansion, Shannon diversity, and CDR3 relatedness (CalcPairwiseDistances, ClusterSamples) were evaluated with VDJtools, and phylogenetic trees were built with CLCbio workbench. Using coefficient-of-variation modelling across technical triplicates, the study counted a clone as expanded if it had at least 8 unique UMIs. The public reads were quality trimmed at Q25 with fastp and then assembled into clones with MiXCR by TCRdb, keeping productive beta chains. Each CDR3 protein gets just one entry, which takes the most common genes and DNA from the rows behind it. The V and J calls and clone size are TCRdb's, not the authors'. Recorded for this sample are about 46,000 distinct CDR3 sequences; 1.9% of them occurred a single time. The ten biggest clones cover 2.2% of the sample.

On the study overall, not on this receptor specifically: In a phylogenetic analysis, the repertoires of 18 out of 34 MS patients fell into a single cluster of related CDR3 sequences, pointing to a possible signature at the repertoire level. No identical CDR3 amino acid sequences were shared among expanded clones across subjects, suggesting private TCR-beta repertoires in all groups. No association of the MS cluster with clinical or MRI features was observed, and the need for larger cohorts was stated by the authors. The highest TCR clonal expansion was observed in HAM/TSP patients, whereas the lowest was observed in MS patients, even when compared with healthy controls.

The CDR3 measures 13 amino acids from cysteine to phenylalanine. The read is trimmed to its CDR3 DNA, 39 bases read in frame from base 1. The trim is 7 bases for V and 7 bases for J, with a gap of 13 bases between the germline ends. Unsorted PBMC libraries were generated from 2 million PBMCs stored in RNAlater at -80 °C until RNA extraction. The multiple sclerosis patients were enrolled in a US clinical protocol that used magnetic resonance imaging to evaluate disease progression. Peripheral blood underwent Ficoll-Hypaque density gradient centrifugation to isolate PBMCs, which were then cryopreserved in liquid nitrogen. Note on this clonotype: Its cognate antigen has yet to be identified. Base qualities were left out, and no much larger clone turns up one base away.

Sequencing was performed on PBMCs. The clonotype comes from a woman aged 35 to 49 with multiple sclerosis. The V gene is TRBV12-3 or TRBV12-4 and the J gene is TRBJ2-2, with the D gene possibly TRBD1 or TRBD2, each one fitting 5 bases. CDR3 reads: CASTLWGYGELFF. The nucleotide sequence reads as follows: TGTGCCAGCACCCTCTGGGGGTACGGGGAGCTGTTTTTT.